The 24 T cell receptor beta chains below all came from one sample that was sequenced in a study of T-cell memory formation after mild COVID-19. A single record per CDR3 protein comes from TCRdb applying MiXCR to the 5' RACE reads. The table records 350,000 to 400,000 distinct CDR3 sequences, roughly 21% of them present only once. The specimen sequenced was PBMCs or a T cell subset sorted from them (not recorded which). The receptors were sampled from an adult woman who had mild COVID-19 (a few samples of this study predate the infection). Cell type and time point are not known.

DNA of the CDR3: TGTGCCAGCAGCTTATGGGCCTCAGGGGTCAGCACAGATACGCAGTATTTT. Residues: CASSLWASGVSTDTQYF. V is TRBV7-2 and J is TRBJ2-3, with D possibly matching TRBD1 (6 bases). V was pared by 2 bases and J by 0 bases, with 15 bases between. Looked up from germline, CDR1 is SGHTA and CDR2 is FQGNSA. The CDR3 extends over 17 amino acids.

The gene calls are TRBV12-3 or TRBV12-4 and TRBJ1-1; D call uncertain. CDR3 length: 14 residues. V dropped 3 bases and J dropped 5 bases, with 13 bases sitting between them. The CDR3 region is CASSFGGARTEAFF. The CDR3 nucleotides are TGTGCCAGCAGTTTCGGCGGTGCCAGGACTGAAGCTTTCTTT.

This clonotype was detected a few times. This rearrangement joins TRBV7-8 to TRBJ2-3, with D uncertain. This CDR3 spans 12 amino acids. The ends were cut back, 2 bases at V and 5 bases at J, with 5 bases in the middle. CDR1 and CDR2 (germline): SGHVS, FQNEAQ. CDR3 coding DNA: TGTGCCAGCAGCTTAAACGAAGATACGCAGTATTTT. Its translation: CASSLNEDTQYF.

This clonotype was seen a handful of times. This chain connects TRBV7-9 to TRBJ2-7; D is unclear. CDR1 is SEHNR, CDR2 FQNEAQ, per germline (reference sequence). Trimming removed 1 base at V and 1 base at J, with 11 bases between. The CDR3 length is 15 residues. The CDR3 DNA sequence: TGTGCCAGCAGCTTAGTCGACGCATTATCCTACGAGCAGTACTTC. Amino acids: CASSLVDALSYEQYF.

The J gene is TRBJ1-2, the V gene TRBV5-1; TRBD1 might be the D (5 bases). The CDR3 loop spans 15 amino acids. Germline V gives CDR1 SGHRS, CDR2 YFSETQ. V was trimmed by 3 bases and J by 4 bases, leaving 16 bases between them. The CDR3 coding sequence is TGCGCCAGCAGCTCCAACGCGCAGGGACGCTATGGCTACACCTTC. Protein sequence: CASSSNAQGRYGYTF.

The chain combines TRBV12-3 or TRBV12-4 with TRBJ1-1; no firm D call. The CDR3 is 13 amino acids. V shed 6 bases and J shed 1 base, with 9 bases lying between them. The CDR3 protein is CASSPLWNTEAFF. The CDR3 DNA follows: TGTGCCAGCAGCCCCCTGTGGAACACTGAAGCTTTCTTT.

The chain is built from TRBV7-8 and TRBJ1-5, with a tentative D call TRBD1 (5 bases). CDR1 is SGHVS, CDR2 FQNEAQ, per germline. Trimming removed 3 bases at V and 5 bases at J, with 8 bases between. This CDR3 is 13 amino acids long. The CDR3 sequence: CASSLGPDQPQHF. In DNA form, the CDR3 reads TGTGCCAGCAGCTTGGGGCCCGATCAGCCCCAGCATTTT. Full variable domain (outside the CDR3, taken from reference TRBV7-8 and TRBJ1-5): GAGVSQSPRYKVAKRGQDVALRCDPISGHVSLFWYQQALGQGPEFLTYFQNEAQLDKSGLPSDRFFAERPEGSVSTLKIQRTQQEDSAVYLCASSLGPDQPQHFGDGTRLSIL.

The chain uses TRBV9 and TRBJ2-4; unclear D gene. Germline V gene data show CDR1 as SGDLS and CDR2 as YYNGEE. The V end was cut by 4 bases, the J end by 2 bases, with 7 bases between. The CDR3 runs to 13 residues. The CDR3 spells CASSPRTKNIQYF. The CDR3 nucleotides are TGTGCCAGCAGCCCTCGGACCAAAAACATTCAGTACTTC.

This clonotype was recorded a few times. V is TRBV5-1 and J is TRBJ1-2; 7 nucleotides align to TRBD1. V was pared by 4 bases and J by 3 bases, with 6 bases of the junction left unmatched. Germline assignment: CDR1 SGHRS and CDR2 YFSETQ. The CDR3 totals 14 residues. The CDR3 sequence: CASSHGQVDYGYTF. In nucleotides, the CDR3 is TGCGCCAGCAGCCACGGACAGGTAGACTATGGCTACACCTTC. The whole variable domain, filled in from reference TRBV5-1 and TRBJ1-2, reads KAGVTQTPRYLIKTRGQQVTLSCSPISGHRSVSWYQQTPGQGLQFLFEYFSETQRNKGNFPGRFSGRQFSNSRSEMNVSTLELGDSALYLCASSHGQVDYGYTFGSGTRLTVV.

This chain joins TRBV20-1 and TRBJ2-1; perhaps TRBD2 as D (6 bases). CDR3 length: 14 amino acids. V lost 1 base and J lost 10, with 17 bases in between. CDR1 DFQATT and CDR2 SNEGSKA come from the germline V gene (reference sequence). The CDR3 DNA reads TGCAGTGCTAGAGTATCTAGCGTCCTAGCAGAGCAGTTCTTC. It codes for CSARVSSVLAEQFF.

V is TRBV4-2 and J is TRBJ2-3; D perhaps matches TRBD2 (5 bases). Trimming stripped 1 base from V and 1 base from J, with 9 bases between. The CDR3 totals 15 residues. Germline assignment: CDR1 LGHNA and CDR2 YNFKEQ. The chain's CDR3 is CASSQAVSGTDTQYF. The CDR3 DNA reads TGTGCCAGCAGCCAAGCTGTTAGCGGCACAGATACGCAGTATTTT.

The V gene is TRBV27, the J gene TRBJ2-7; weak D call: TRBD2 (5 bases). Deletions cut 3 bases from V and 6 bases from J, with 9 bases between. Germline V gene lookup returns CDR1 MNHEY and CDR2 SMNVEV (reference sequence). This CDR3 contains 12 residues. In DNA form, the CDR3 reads TGTGCCAGCAGTTTTCCCCGGGGCGAGCAGTACTTC. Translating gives CASSFPRGEQYF.

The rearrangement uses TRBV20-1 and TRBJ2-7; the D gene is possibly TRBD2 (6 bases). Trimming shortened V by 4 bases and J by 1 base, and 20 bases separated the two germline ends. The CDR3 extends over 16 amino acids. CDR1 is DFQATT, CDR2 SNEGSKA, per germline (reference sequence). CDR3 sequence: CSATNPLVRESYEQYF. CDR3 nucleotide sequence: TGCAGTGCTACCAACCCCCTAGTTCGGGAGTCCTACGAGCAGTACTTC.

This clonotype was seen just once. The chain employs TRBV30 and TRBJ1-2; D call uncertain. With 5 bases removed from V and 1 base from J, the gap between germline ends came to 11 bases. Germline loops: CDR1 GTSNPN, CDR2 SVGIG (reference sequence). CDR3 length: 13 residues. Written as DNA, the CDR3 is TGTGCCTGGTTACAGAACTTTAACTATGGCTACACCTTC. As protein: CAWLQNFNYGYTF.

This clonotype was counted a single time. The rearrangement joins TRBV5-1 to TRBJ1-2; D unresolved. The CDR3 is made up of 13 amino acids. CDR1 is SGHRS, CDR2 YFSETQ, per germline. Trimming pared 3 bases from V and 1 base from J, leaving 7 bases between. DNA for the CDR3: TGCGCCAGCAGCTGGAGGAATAACTATGGCTACACCTTC. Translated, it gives CASSWRNNYGYTF.

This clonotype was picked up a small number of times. The CDR3 sequence is CSVEGTGSEETQYF. The CDR3 nucleotides read TGCAGCGTTGAGGGGACAGGGTCTGAAGAGACCCAGTACTTC. The chain joins TRBV29-1 to TRBJ2-5; 9 bases match TRBD1. Trimming removed 3 bases from V and 3 bases from J; junction bases left unmatched: 5. This CDR3 spans 14 amino acids. The germline CDR1 and CDR2 sequences are SQVTM and ANQGSEA.

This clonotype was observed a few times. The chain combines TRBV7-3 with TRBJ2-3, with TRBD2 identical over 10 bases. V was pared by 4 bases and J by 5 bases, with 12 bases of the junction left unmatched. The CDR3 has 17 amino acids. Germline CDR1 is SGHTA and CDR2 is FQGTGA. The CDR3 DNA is TGTGCCAGCAGCTCCGGAACTAGCGGGATGGGTGGAGATACGCAGTATTTT. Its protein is CASSSGTSGMGGDTQYF. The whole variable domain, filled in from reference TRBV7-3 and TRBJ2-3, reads GAGVSQTPSNKVTEKGKYVELRCDPISGHTALYWYRQSLGQGPEFLIYFQGTGAADDSGLPNDRFFAVRPEGSVSTLKIQRTERGDSAVYLCASSSGTSGMGGDTQYFGPGTRLTVL.

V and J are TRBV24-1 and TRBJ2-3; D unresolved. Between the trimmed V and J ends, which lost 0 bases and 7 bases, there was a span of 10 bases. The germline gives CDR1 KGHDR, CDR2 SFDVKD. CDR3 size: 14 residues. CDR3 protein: CATSDLWESHTQYF. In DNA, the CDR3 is TGTGCCACCAGTGATTTGTGGGAATCGCATACGCAGTATTTT.

In nucleotides, the CDR3 is TGTGCCAGCAGCCACCCTGGGACAGGCTTAACCTACGAGCAGTACTTC. Protein product: CASSHPGTGLTYEQYF. V is TRBV27 and J is TRBJ2-7; 8 positions agree with TRBD1. The CDR3 sequence is 16 residues long. The J segment lost 2 bases and the V segment lost 6 bases, leaving 12 bases of the junction unmatched. CDR1 is MNHEY and CDR2 is SMNVEV in the germline V gene (reference sequence).

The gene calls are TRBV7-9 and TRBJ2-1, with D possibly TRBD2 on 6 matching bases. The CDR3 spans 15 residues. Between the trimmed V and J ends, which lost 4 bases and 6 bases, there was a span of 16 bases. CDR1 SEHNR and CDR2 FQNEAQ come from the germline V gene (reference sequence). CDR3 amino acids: CASSSPLAVGNEQFF. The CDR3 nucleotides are TGTGCCAGCAGCTCGCCCTTAGCGGTGGGCAATGAGCAGTTCTTC. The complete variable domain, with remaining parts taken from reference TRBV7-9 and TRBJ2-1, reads DTGVSQNPRHKITKRGQNVTFRCDPISEHNRLYWYRQTLGQGPEFLTYFQNEAQLEKSRLLSDRFSAERPKGSFSTLEIQRTEQGDSAMYLCASSSPLAVGNEQFFGPGTRLTVL.

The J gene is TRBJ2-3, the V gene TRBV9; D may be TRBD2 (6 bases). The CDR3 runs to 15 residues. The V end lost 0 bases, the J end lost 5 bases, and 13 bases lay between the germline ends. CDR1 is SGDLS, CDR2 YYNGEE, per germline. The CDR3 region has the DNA TGTGCCAGCAGCGTAGAAACGGGGGTTCAAGATACGCAGTATTTT. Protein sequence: CASSVETGVQDTQYF. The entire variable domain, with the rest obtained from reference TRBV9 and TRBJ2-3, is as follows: DSGVTQTPKHLITATGQRVTLRCSPRSGDLSVYWYQQSLDQGLQFLIQYYNGEERAKGNILERFSAQQFPDLHSELNLSSLELGDSALYFCASSVETGVQDTQYFGPGTRLTVL.

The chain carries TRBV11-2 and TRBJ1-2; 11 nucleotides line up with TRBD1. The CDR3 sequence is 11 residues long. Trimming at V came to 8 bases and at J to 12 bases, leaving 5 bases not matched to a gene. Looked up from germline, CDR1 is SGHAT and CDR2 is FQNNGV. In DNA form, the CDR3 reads TGTGCCAGCGGCGGACAGGGGGCAAACACCTTC. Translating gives CASGGQGANTF.

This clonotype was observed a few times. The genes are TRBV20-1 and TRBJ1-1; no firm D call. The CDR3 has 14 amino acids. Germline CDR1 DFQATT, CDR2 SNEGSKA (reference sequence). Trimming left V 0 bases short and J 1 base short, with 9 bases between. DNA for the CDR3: TGCAGTGCTAGAGATCTTGCGGGGAACACTGAAGCTTTCTTT. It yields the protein CSARDLAGNTEAFF.

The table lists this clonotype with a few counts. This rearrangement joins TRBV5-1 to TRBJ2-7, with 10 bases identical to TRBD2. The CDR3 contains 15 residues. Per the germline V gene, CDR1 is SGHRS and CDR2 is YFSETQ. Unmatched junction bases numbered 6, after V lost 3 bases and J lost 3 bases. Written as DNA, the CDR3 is TGCGCCAGCAGCTGGACTAGCGGACCTCGCTACGAGCAGTACTTC. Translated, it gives CASSWTSGPRYEQYF.